Each of the 19 T cell receptor beta chains below was sequenced from the same sample in a study of cytomegalovirus exposure and HLA in healthy donors. Use of 60 Vbeta and 13 Jbeta primers characterized the PCR. TCRdb's table, derived via immunoSEQ multiplex PCR, lists solely in-frame clones and lacks some. The data hold about 160,000 clones, with 65% to 85% observed a single time. The sample was PBMCs. The origin of the receptors is a male donor in good health and CMV-seronegative.

The chain has TRBV7-2 and TRBJ2-3; no clear D gene. Trimming cost V 1 base and J 9 bases, with 11 bases left between them. CDR1 is SGHTA and CDR2 is FQGNSA in the germline V gene. The CDR3 is made up of 13 amino acids. In DNA, the CDR3 is TGTGCCAGCAGCTTAGATGGCCCCGTAACGCAGTATTTT. Translating gives CASSLDGPVTQYF.

The V call is TRBV6-1, the J call TRBJ2-2; 10 positions agree with TRBD2. V was clipped by 7 bases and J by 6 bases; unmatched bases: 8. The length of the CDR3 is 15 residues. CDR1 is MNHNS and CDR2 is SASEGT in the germline V gene. In nucleotides, the CDR3 is TGTGCCAGCACCGAAAGCGGGGGGGCCCCCGGGGAGCTGTTTTTT. Residues: CASTESGGAPGELFF.

The rearrangement uses TRBV23-1 and TRBJ2-4; a weak D match, TRBD2 (7 bases). TRBV23-1 counts as an open reading frame of uncertain function. The CDR3 loop spans 14 amino acids. With 11 bases removed from V and 1 base from J, the gap between germline ends came to 15 bases. Written as DNA, the CDR3 is TGCGCCGTAACAGGGCGGGGGGCCAAAAACATTCAGTACTTC. Translation gives CAVTGRGAKNIQYF.

The chain combines TRBV4-3 with TRBJ2-7; 9 bases map to TRBD2. V dropped 4 bases and J dropped 4; count of bases not matched to a gene: 8. Germline assignment: CDR1 LGHNA and CDR2 YSLEER. The CDR3 spans 15 residues. The CDR3 DNA is TGCGCCAGCAGCCCGGATGTAGCGGGAGTTTACGAGCAGTACTTC. This codes for CASSPDVAGVYEQYF.

The rearrangement uses TRBV5-1 and TRBJ2-3; a weak D match, TRBD2 (5 bases). CDR3 size: 15 residues. Germline loops: CDR1 SGHRS, CDR2 YFSETQ. V was clipped by 0 bases and J by 3 bases, with 11 bases between them. The chain's CDR3 is CASSLDREETDTQYF. As DNA, the CDR3 is TGCGCCAGCAGCTTGGATCGGGAAGAAACAGATACGCAGTATTTT.

This chain joins TRBV30 and TRBJ1-1, with a possible D match to TRBD1 (6 bases). Deletions cut 0 bases from V and 1 base from J, with 12 bases between. This CDR3 has 15 amino acids. The germline CDR1 and CDR2 sequences are GTSNPN and SVGIG (reference sequence). This CDR3 is CAWSVRAGENTEAFF. DNA of the CDR3: TGTGCCTGGAGTGTACGGGCAGGGGAGAACACTGAAGCTTTCTTT.

This clone showed up just once. V and J are TRBV2 and TRBJ1-2; the match to TRBD1 covers 7 bases. J was trimmed by 7 bases and V by 1 base; bases with no gene match: 6. CDR3 length: 14 residues. CDR1 is SNHLY, CDR2 FYNNEI, per germline. CDR3 DNA: TGTGCCAGCAGTGAAGGACAGGGAATAGTTGGCTACACCTTC. Translated, it gives CASSEGQGIVGYTF.

The chain is built from TRBV2 and TRBJ2-3; 11 bases are shared with TRBD2. CDR3 length equals 15 residues. Germline V gene lookup returns CDR1 SNHLY and CDR2 FYNNEI. The V and J ends lost 5 bases and 1 base, in that order; junction bases with no gene match: 2. The CDR3 DNA sequence: TGTGCCAGCAGTCGTAGCGGGGGGGGCACAGATACGCAGTATTTT. Amino acid sequence: CASSRSGGGTDTQYF.

This sequence joins TRBV19 and TRBJ2-7; D perhaps matches TRBD2 (6 bases). Trimming took off 4 bases at V and 2 bases at J, with 21 bases between the two ends. This CDR3 spans 17 amino acids. From germline, CDR1 is LNHDA and CDR2 SQIVND (reference sequence). In DNA, the CDR3 is TGTGCCAGTAGTACCTCTCATAATAGCGGATTCCCCTACGAGCAGTACTTC. Translating gives CASSTSHNSGFPYEQYF.

This chain joins TRBV9 and TRBJ2-7, with 12 bases that match TRBD2. V shed 4 bases, J shed 2 bases, and the junction held 4 bases outside the gene matches. Germline V gene sequence: CDR1 SGDLS, CDR2 YYNGEE. CDR3 length: 15 residues. CDR3: CASSPGTSGPYEQYF. The CDR3 bases are TGTGCCAGCAGCCCGGGGACTAGCGGGCCCTACGAGCAGTACTTC.

The chain's CDR3 is CASSSGTAYTEAFF. CDR3 sequence (DNA): TGTGCCAGCAGCTCCGGGACAGCTTACACTGAAGCTTTCTTT. This chain joins TRBV5-5 and TRBJ1-1, with 7 bases lining up with TRBD1. The CDR3 consists of 14 residues. The junction had 5 bases not matched to a gene; V was cut back by 3 bases and J by 3 bases. Germline assignment: CDR1 SGHKS and CDR2 YYEKEE (reference sequence).

The DNA for the CDR3 is TGTGCCAGCCGGACTAGCGGAAACAATGAGCAGTTCTTC. Translating it yields CASRTSGNNEQFF. The J gene is TRBJ2-1, the V gene TRBV2, with TRBD2 matching 10 bases. J was trimmed by 5 bases and V by 8 bases; bases with no gene match: 3. The CDR3 runs to 13 residues. Germline V CDR1 and CDR2: SNHLY, FYNNEI. Full variable domain (remainder filled in from reference TRBV2 and TRBJ2-1): EPEVTQTPSHQVTQMGQEVILRCVPISNHLYFYWYRQILGQKVEFLVSFYNNEISEKSEIFDDQFSVERPDGSNFTLKIRSTKLEDSAMYFCASRTSGNNEQFFGPGTRLTVL.

The chain recombines TRBV7-9 with TRBJ2-3; D perhaps matches TRBD2 (5 bases). The V and J ends lost 1 base and 3 bases respectively, with 8 bases between them. The CDR3 length is 14 residues. Germline CDR1 and CDR2: SEHNR and FQNEAQ (reference sequence). CDR3 amino acids: CASSLVAGTDTQYF. Here the CDR3 DNA reads TGTGCCAGCAGCTTAGTGGCGGGTACAGATACGCAGTATTTT.

Details on this clone: One junction end does not reproduce the germline sequence, and a read error may be involved. The chain joins TRBV19 to TRBJ2-5; D possibly corresponds to TRBD2 (5 bases). Germline assignment: CDR1 LNHDA and CDR2 SQIVND (reference sequence). CDR3 length equals 13 residues. The CDR3 bases are TGTGCCAGTAGTCGAGGGAGACAAGGGACCCAGTACTTC. As protein: CASSRGRQGTQYF.

This chain uses TRBV15 with TRBJ2-3, with 7 bases identical to TRBD2. Germline V lookup: CDR1 LNHNV, CDR2 YYDKDF (reference sequence). With V trimmed by 5 bases and J by 3 bases, 8 bases remained unmatched. The CDR3 is 15 amino acids. The CDR3 region is CATSAGRGTTDTQYF. The CDR3 DNA is TGTGCCACCAGCGCCGGGCGGGGGACTACAGATACGCAGTATTTT. The whole variable domain, filled in from reference TRBV15 and TRBJ2-3, reads DAMVIQNPRYQVTQFGKPVTLSCSQTLNHNVMYWYQQKSSQAPKLLFHYYDKDFNNEADTPDNFQSRRPNTSFCFLDIRSPGLGDTAMYLCATSAGRGTTDTQYFGPGTRLTVL.

The rearrangement uses TRBV29-1 and TRBJ2-7, with D possibly being TRBD2 (5 bases). Germline assignment: CDR1 SQVTM and CDR2 ANQGSEA. The CDR3 contains 13 residues. Trimming removed 5 bases at V and 2 bases at J, with 13 bases between. The CDR3 DNA sequence: TGCAGCGTTCCGGGGTTCGACCCCTACGAGCAGTACTTC. Translated, it gives CSVPGFDPYEQYF.

The rearrangement joins TRBV7-9 to TRBJ2-3, with D uncertain. V lost 8 bases, J lost 2 bases, and 11 bases lay in between. The CDR3 is 13 residues long. Germline V gives CDR1 SEHNR, CDR2 FQNEAQ (reference sequence). CDR3 in amino acids: CASYHSHTDTQYF. In DNA, the CDR3 is TGTGCCAGCTACCACTCCCACACAGATACGCAGTATTTT.

CDR3 protein: CARGRDTEGETQYF. Written as DNA, the CDR3 is TGTGCCAGGGGCCGGGACACGGAAGGTGAGACCCAGTACTTC. The V and J genes are TRBV19 and TRBJ2-5, with a tentative D call TRBD1 (6 bases). Trimming took off 9 bases at V and 5 bases at J, with 19 bases between the two ends. This CDR3 spans 14 amino acids. CDR1 and CDR2 from the germline V gene are LNHDA and SQIVND (reference sequence).

The V and J genes are TRBV29-1 and TRBJ2-2, with TRBD1 identical over 8 bases. V gave up 7 bases and J gave up 5 bases; unmatched junction bases: 6. CDR3 length: 13 residues. Germline V lookup: CDR1 SQVTM, CDR2 ANQGSEA. CDR3 bases: TGCAGCGCCCGGACAGGGTGGACCGGGGAGCTGTTTTTT. This sequence encodes CSARTGWTGELFF.